This entry lists 25 T cell receptor beta chains sequenced from one sample in a study of blood T cell repertoires in COVID-19. Measured with immunoSEQ multiplex PCR; TCRdb has only the in-frame clones, and not every one. The table lists 350,000 or so clones, 90% of them singletons, with around 7% in the top ten. The material sequenced was peripheral blood. The receptors shown here come from a man younger than 35 with active or convalescent COVID-19.

The rearrangement links TRBV24-1 to TRBJ1-2; 7 bases fit TRBD1. V shed 4 bases, J shed 7 bases, and the junction held 11 bases outside the gene matches. The germline gives CDR1 KGHDR, CDR2 SFDVKD. The CDR3 is made up of 15 amino acids. DNA for the CDR3: TGTGCCACCAGTGACGCGCAGGGGGTCAGGGCTGGCTACACCTTC. Amino acids: CATSDAQGVRAGYTF.

This clone was detected only a few times. This chain uses TRBV9 with TRBJ2-5; 9 bases line up with TRBD2. The ends lost 0 bases at V and 0 bases at J; junction bases unmatched: 9. Germline V CDR1 and CDR2: SGDLS, YYNGEE. CDR3 length: 18 amino acids. As DNA, the CDR3 is TGTGCCAGCAGCGTAGAGGCTAGCGGGATACCTTACCAAGAGACCCAGTACTTC. Translation: CASSVEASGIPYQETQYF.

The genes are TRBV7-2 and TRBJ1-1; D not certain. The CDR3 has 13 amino acids. V lost 0 bases to trimming and J lost 10 bases, with 12 bases between them. The germline gives CDR1 SGHTA, CDR2 FQGNSA. CDR3 in DNA: TGTGCCAGCAGCTTAGCTCGGACTGTCGGAGCTTTCTTT. The encoded protein is CASSLARTVGAFF.

CDR3 residues: CASSEGEGNPYEQYF. CDR3 in DNA: TGCGCCAGCAGCGAAGGGGAGGGTAACCCCTACGAGCAGTACTTC. This rearrangement joins TRBV4-1 to TRBJ2-7, with 7 bases lining up with TRBD2. This CDR3 comprises 15 residues. With 5 bases clipped from V and 2 bases from J, the junction kept 9 bases outside the gene matches. From germline, CDR1 is MGHRA and CDR2 YSYEKL.

The rearrangement links TRBV19 to TRBJ2-2, with 8 positions matching TRBD2. With 3 bases clipped from V and 4 bases from J, the junction kept 4 bases outside the gene matches. The CDR3 covers 15 residues. Germline lookup yields CDR1 LNHDA and CDR2 SQIVND (reference sequence). CDR3 nucleotide sequence: TGTGCCAGTAGTATTGGCGGGGGGTTCACCGGGGAGCTGTTTTTT. Amino acid sequence: CASSIGGGFTGELFF.

V is TRBV7-6 and J is TRBJ2-7, with 12 nucleotides matching TRBD2. The CDR3 runs 18 residues. Germline assignment: CDR1 SGHVS and CDR2 FNYEAQ. The J segment lost 0 bases and the V segment lost 1 base, leaving 7 bases of the junction unmatched. In nucleotides, the CDR3 is TGTGCCAGCAGCTTAGGAGCTAGCGGGGGGGCGGGCTCCTACGAGCAGTACTTC. It translates to CASSLGASGGAGSYEQYF.

This rearrangement joins TRBV5-1 to TRBJ2-5; a weak D match, TRBD1 (5 bases). V lost 0 bases to trimming and J lost 5 bases, with 14 bases between them. The CDR3 is 15 residues long. Germline CDR1 reads SGHRS; CDR2 reads YFSETQ. DNA for the CDR3: TGCGCCAGCAGCTTGGCCGGTAGGGGTTCCGAGACCCAGTACTTC. The encoded protein is CASSLAGRGSETQYF.

The rearrangement links TRBV5-1 to TRBJ1-5, with D unresolved. The CDR3 covers 15 residues. Germline values: CDR1 SGHRS, CDR2 YFSETQ. The V and J ends lost 1 base and 3 bases respectively, with 11 bases between them. CDR3 sequence (DNA): TGCGCCAGCAGCTTGCGTTCAGGCTCCAATCAGCCCCAGCATTTT. Its protein is CASSLRSGSNQPQHF.

This clone showed up just once. The chain joins TRBV4-3 to TRBJ2-6; D not certain. Per the germline V gene, CDR1 is LGHNA and CDR2 is YSLEER. There are 18 residues in the CDR3. The germline V and J ends were trimmed by 4 bases and 0 bases, with 16 bases remaining between them. DNA of the CDR3: TGCGCCAGCAGCCGGTTAAGATCAGAGGACTCTGGGGCCAACGTCCTGACTTTC. This codes for CASSRLRSEDSGANVLTF.

This sequence joins TRBV28 and TRBJ1-4; D is unclear. This CDR3 is built from 15 residues. CDR1 MDHEN and CDR2 SYDVKM come from the germline V gene. Trimming removed 5 bases at V and 0 bases at J, with 10 bases between. The CDR3 spells CASSRTGSTNEKLFF. In nucleotides, the CDR3 is TGTGCCAGCAGTCGAACGGGGTCAACTAATGAAAAACTGTTTTTT.

The J gene is TRBJ1-4, the V gene TRBV7-9; D might be TRBD1 (5 bases). Germline CDR1 reads SEHNR; CDR2 reads FQNEAQ (reference sequence). This CDR3 comprises 16 residues. The V gene lost 5 bases and the J gene lost 3 bases, with 16 bases spanning the gap. CDR3 coding DNA: TGTGCCAGCAGCCGAGACCCAGGGTTAGCTAATGAAAAACTGTTTTTT. Translation gives CASSRDPGLANEKLFF.

The rearrangement links TRBV9 to TRBJ1-2, with D possibly matching TRBD1 (6 bases). Germline CDR1 SGDLS, CDR2 YYNGEE. Trimming shortened V by 2 bases and J by 4 bases, and 15 bases separated the two germline ends. This CDR3 region has 15 residues. The CDR3 region has the DNA TGTGCCAGCAGCGTGGGGGCAGGGGAGTCCTATGGCTACACCTTC. Encoded protein: CASSVGAGESYGYTF.

J is TRBJ2-5 and V is TRBV18; the D is unclear. Per germline, CDR1 KGHSH and CDR2 LQKENI. Deletions cut 3 bases from V and 3 bases from J, with 8 bases between. CDR3 size: 13 residues. The CDR3 is CASSPLTKETQYF. DNA of the CDR3: TGTGCCAGCTCACCCCTAACTAAAGAGACCCAGTACTTC.

This clone was recorded only once. The rearrangement links TRBV28 to TRBJ2-2; TRBD2 agrees at 8 bases. The CDR3 spans 16 residues. The germline V gene encodes CDR1 MDHEN and CDR2 SYDVKM. The junction had 13 bases not matched to a gene; V was cut back by 6 bases and J by 7 bases. CDR3 bases: TGTGCCAGCAGACTAGCCAGCGGGAGTCTGGTCGGGGAGCTGTTTTTT. Amino acid sequence: CASRLASGSLVGELFF.

The chain has TRBV6-6 and TRBJ1-6; D unresolved. Germline loops: CDR1 MNHNY, CDR2 SVGAGI (reference sequence). CDR3 length: 13 residues. Trimming cost V 5 bases and J 9 bases, with 11 bases left between them. The CDR3 DNA reads as TGTGCCAGCAGTGACCCCAGGCTTTCACCCCTCCACTTT. It encodes CASSDPRLSPLHF.

The chain uses TRBV4-3 and TRBJ1-1; tentative D call: TRBD1 (6 bases). The CDR3 is 16 amino acids. V was cut by 1 base and J by 1 base, with 13 bases left in between. Per germline, CDR1 LGHNA and CDR2 YSLEER. DNA for the CDR3: TGCGCCAGCAGCCAAGGTTCCGGGACACCGAACACTGAAGCTTTCTTT. It yields the protein CASSQGSGTPNTEAFF.

This clone was picked up one time. The chain is built from TRBV21-1 and TRBJ1-5; TRBD1 was called by the table and not checked on the DNA. TRBV21-1 corresponds to a pseudogene. The CDR3 covers 18 residues. Here the CDR3 reads CASSKAQGHKYSNQPQHF. In DNA, the CDR3 is TGTGCCAGCAGCAAAGCCCAGGGTCATAAATATAGCAATCAGCCCCAGCATTTT.

Worth noting for this clone: The junction differs from germline at one of its ends, possibly a read error. The chain couples TRBV7-7 to TRBJ2-2; D is undetermined. Germline CDR1 SSHAT, CDR2 FNYEAQ (reference sequence). The CDR3 has 13 residues. The CDR3 here is CASSKSNTGELFF. As DNA, the CDR3 is TGTGCTAGCAGCAAATCAAACACCGGGGAGCTGTTTTTT.

The chain couples TRBV12-5 to TRBJ1-1; 9 positions agree with TRBD1. The CDR3 length is 13 residues. Germline V gene lookup returns CDR1 LGHNT and CDR2 FRNRAP. The trim removed 2 bases at V and 6 bases at J, leaving 1 base unmatched. For the CDR3, the DNA is TGTGCTAGTGGTTTGCGACAGGGGGCTGAAGCTTTCTTT. Translating it yields CASGLRQGAEAFF.

The V and J genes are TRBV18 and TRBJ2-7; 8 bases map to TRBD2. The CDR3 loop spans 17 amino acids. The trim removed 6 bases at V and 6 bases at J, leaving 19 bases unmatched. Germline CDR1 is KGHSH and CDR2 is LQKENI. The CDR3 DNA is TGTGCCAGCTCTCCAGGCCCCATAAAGCGGGAGTCAGTCGAGCAGTACTTC. Its protein is CASSPGPIKRESVEQYF. Together with reference TRBV18 and TRBJ2-7, the CDR3 gives the full variable domain: NAGVMQNPRHLVRRRGQEARLRCSPMKGHSHVYWYRQLPEEGLKFMVYLQKENIIDESGMPKERFSAEFPKEGPSILRIQQVVRGDSAAYFCASSPGPIKRESVEQYFGPGTRLTVT.

This chain connects TRBV30 to TRBJ2-7; unclear D gene. Deletions cut 0 bases from V and 6 bases from J, with 12 bases between. The CDR3 has 13 residues. Per the germline V gene, CDR1 is GTSNPN and CDR2 is SVGIG (reference sequence). CDR3 sequence (DNA): TGTGCCTGGAGTGTTCTCGGGTTTGGCGAGCAGTACTTC. Its protein is CAWSVLGFGEQYF.

J is TRBJ1-2 and V is TRBV27, with D perhaps matching TRBD1 (6 bases). The CDR3 spans 13 residues. The V gene's germline CDR1 is MNHEY and CDR2 SMNVEV (reference sequence). V was pared by 2 bases and J by 7 bases, with 11 bases between. The CDR3 sequence: CASSLTGKGGYTF. DNA of the CDR3: TGTGCCAGCAGTTTAACAGGGAAGGGTGGCTACACCTTC.

The chain joins TRBV12-3 or TRBV12-4 to TRBJ2-3; D gene unclear. Trimming took off 3 bases at V and 6 bases at J, with 7 bases between the two ends. This CDR3 has 12 amino acids. The CDR3 loop reads CASSLFGDTQYF. The DNA for the CDR3 is TGTGCCAGCAGTTTGTTCGGGGATACGCAGTATTTT.

CDR3 DNA: TGTGCCATCAGCGGGGAGTACGAGCAGTACTTC. Protein product: CAISGEYEQYF. The chain carries TRBV10-3 and TRBJ2-7; a weak D match, TRBD2 (5 bases). CDR3 length: 11 residues. The ends were cut back, 6 bases at V and 4 bases at J, with 7 bases in the middle. Germline lookup yields CDR1 ENHRY and CDR2 SYGVKD.

This chain joins TRBV29-1 and TRBJ2-2; D is perhaps TRBD2 (7 bases). V gave up 3 bases and J gave up 1 base, with 12 bases separating them. Germline V lookup: CDR1 SQVTM, CDR2 ANQGSEA. CDR3 length: 15 residues. In nucleotides, the CDR3 is TGCAGCGTTGATCAAAGGGGGGGGAACACCGGGGAGCTGTTTTTT. This codes for CSVDQRGGNTGELFF.